This T cell receptor beta chain was documented in a study of blood T cell repertoires in COVID-19. Across the whole study: Acute and convalescent COVID-19 samples came from the United States, Italy and Spain. In each case, the material was cDNA or gDNA derived from T cells, B-cell-depleted T cells, or PBMCs.

Original handling: It was from reference gene primer amplification that nucleated cell counts were estimated. The assay was immunoSEQ multiplex PCR, and TCRdb's table has in-frame clones only and misses some. The DNA gave D and trimming, while V, J and clone size come from that table. Of about 140,000 clones listed, 80% to 85% are singletons. The CDR3 runs 15 residues. Trimming shortened V by 0 bases and J by 4 bases, and 12 bases separated the two germline ends. Germline V CDR1 and CDR2: SGHDT, YYEEEE. The origin of this receptor is a human donor in a cohort sampled during active COVID-19. The V call is TRBV5-6, the J call TRBJ2-3; TRBD1 is a possible D gene (5 bases). What was sequenced was peripheral blood. The CDR3 is CASSLVGRVADTQYF. The CDR3 bases are TGTGCCAGCAGCTTGGTGGGCAGGGTTGCAGATACGCAGTATTTT.